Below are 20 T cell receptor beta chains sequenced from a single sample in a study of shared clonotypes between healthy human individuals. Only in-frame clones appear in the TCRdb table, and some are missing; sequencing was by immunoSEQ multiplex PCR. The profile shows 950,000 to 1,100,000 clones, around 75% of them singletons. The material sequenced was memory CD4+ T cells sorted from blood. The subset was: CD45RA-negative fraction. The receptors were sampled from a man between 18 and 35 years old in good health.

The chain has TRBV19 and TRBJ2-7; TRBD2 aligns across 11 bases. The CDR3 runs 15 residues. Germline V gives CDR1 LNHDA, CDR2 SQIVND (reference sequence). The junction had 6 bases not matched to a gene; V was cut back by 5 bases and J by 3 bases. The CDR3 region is CASSSPGTSGYEQYF. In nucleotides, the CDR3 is TGTGCCAGTAGTTCGCCCGGGACTAGCGGCTACGAGCAGTACTTC.

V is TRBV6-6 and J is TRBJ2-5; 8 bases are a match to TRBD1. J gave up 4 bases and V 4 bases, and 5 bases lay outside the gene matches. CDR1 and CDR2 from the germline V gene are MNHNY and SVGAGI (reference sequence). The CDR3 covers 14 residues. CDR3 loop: CASSFSQGAETQYF. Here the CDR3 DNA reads TGTGCCAGCAGTTTCAGTCAGGGGGCAGAGACCCAGTACTTC.

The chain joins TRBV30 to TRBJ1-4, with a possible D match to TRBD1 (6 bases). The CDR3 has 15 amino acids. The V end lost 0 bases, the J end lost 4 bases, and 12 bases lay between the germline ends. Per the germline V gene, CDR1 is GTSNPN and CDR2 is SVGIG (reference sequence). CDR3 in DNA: TGTGCCTGGAGTGTACGAGGGGGAATTAATGAAAAACTGTTTTTT. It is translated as CAWSVRGGINEKLFF.

CDR3 coding DNA: TGTGCCTCGGGACTAGCGATCTACGAGCAGTACTTC. The encoded protein is CASGLAIYEQYF. This chain connects TRBV10-3 to TRBJ2-7; 10 nucleotides align to TRBD2. V lost 11 bases to trimming and J lost 3 bases; unmatched junction nucleotides: 4. This CDR3 comprises 12 residues. From germline, CDR1 is ENHRY and CDR2 SYGVKD.

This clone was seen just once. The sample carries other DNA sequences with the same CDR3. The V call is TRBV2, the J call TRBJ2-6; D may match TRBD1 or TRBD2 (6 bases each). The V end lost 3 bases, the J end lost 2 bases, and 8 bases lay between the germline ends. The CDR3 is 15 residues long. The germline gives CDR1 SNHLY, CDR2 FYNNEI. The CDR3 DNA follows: TGTGCCAGCAGTGAGGAGGGGGCTGGGGCCAACGTCCTGACTTTC. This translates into CASSEEGAGANVLTF.

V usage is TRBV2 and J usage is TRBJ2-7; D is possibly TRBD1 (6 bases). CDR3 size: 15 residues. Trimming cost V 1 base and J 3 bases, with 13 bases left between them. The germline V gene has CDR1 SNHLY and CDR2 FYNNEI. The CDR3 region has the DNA TGTGCCAGCAGTGAAGGACAGGACTCGAGCTACGAGCAGTACTTC. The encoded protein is CASSEGQDSSYEQYF.

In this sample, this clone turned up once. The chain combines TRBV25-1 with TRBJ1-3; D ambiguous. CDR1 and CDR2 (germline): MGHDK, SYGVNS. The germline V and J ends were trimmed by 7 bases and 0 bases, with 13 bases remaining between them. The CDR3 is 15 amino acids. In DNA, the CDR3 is TGTGCCAGCACGGGAGGGATTCTCTCTGGAAACACCATATATTTT. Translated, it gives CASTGGILSGNTIYF.

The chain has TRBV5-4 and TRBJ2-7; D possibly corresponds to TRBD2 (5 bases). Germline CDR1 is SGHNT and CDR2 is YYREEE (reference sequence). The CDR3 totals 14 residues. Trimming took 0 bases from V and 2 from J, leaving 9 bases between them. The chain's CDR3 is CASSLEAVTYEQYF. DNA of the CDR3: TGTGCCAGCAGCTTGGAAGCGGTCACCTACGAGCAGTACTTC.

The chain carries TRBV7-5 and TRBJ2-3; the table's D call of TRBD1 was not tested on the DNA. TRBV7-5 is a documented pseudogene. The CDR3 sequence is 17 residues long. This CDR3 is CARSLDQASSLAHSKYF. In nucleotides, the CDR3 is TGTGCCAGAAGCTTAGACCAGGCCAGTTCGTTGGCTCATTCGAAGTATTTT.

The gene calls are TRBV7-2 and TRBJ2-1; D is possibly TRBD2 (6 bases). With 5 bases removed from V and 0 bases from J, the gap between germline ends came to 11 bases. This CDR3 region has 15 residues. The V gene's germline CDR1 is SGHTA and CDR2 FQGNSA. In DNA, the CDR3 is TGTGCCAGCAGCATGGGACTCCCCTCCTACAATGAGCAGTTCTTC. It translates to CASSMGLPSYNEQFF.

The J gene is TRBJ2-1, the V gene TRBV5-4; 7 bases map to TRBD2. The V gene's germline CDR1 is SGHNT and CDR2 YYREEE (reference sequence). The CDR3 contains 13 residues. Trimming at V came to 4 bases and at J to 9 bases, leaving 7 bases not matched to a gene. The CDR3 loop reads CASSTALASEQFF. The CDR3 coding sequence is TGTGCCAGCAGCACCGCACTAGCGAGTGAGCAGTTCTTC.

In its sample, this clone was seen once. The DNA for the CDR3 is TGTGCCAGCAGCTTAGGGGACAGGGGGGGTTCACCCCTCCACTTT. Its translation: CASSLGDRGGSPLHF. The chain uses TRBV13 and TRBJ1-6; 10 bases match TRBD1. Trimming took 0 bases from V and 9 from J; bases not matched to a gene: 2. CDR3 length equals 15 residues. From germline, CDR1 is PRHDT and CDR2 FYEKMQ (reference sequence).

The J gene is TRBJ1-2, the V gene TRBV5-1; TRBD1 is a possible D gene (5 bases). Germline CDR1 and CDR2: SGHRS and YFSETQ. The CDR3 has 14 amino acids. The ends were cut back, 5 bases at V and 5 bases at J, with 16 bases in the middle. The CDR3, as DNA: TGCGCCAGCAGTCTCGAGGGGTCCCAATATGGCTACACCTTC. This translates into CASSLEGSQYGYTF.

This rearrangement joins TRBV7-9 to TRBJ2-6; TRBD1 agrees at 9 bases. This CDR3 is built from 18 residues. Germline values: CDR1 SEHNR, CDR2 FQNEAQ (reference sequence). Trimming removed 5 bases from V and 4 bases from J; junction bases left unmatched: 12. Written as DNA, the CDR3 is TGTGCCAGCAGCCCCATGGGGACAGGGTGGAGAGGGGCCAACGTCCTGACTTTC. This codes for CASSPMGTGWRGANVLTF.

CDR3 sequence (DNA): TGTGCCAGCAGGAGGGGCAGGGAGGATGGCTACACCTTC. Encoded protein: CASRRGREDGYTF. The V and J genes are TRBV2 and TRBJ1-2; the D gene is possibly TRBD1 (5 bases). V was trimmed by 6 bases and J by 6 bases, leaving 14 bases between them. The CDR3 loop spans 13 amino acids. The germline CDR1 and CDR2 sequences are SNHLY and FYNNEI.

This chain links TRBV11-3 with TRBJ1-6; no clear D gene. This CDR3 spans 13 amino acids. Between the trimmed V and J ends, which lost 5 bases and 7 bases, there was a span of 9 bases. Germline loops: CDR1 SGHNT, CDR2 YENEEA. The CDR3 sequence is CASSQRENSPLHF. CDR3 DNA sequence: TGTGCCAGCAGCCAGAGGGAGAATTCACCCCTCCACTTT.

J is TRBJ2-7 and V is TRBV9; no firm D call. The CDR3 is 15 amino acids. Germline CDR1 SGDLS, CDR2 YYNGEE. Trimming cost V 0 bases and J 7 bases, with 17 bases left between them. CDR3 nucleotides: TGTGCCAGCAGCGTAGCCCCAGGACGGTTTGGTGAGCAGTACTTC. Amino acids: CASSVAPGRFGEQYF. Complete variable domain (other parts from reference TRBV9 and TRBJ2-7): DSGVTQTPKHLITATGQRVTLRCSPRSGDLSVYWYQQSLDQGLQFLIQYYNGEERAKGNILERFSAQQFPDLHSELNLSSLELGDSALYFCASSVAPGRFGEQYFGPGTRLTVT.

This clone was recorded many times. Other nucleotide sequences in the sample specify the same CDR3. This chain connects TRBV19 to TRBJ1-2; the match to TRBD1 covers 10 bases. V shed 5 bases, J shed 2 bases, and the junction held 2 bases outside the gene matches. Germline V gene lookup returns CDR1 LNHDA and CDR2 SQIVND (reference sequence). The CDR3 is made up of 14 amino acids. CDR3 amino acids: CASSPGQGNYGYTF. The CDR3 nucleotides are TGTGCCAGTAGTCCGGGACAGGGGAACTATGGCTACACCTTC.

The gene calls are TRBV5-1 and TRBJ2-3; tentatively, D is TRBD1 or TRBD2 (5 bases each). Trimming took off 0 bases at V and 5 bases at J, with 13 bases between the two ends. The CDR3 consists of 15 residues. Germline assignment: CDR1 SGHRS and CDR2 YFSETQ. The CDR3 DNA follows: TGCGCCAGCAGCTTGGACGGGGCGCAGGGAGATACGCAGTATTTT. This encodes CASSLDGAQGDTQYF.

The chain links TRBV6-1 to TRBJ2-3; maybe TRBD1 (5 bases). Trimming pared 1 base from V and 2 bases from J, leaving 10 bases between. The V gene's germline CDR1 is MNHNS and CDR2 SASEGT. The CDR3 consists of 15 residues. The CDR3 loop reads CASSEGGRNTDTQYF. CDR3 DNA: TGTGCCAGCAGTGAAGGGGGCCGCAACACAGATACGCAGTATTTT.